The 27 T cell receptor beta chains reported below all come from one sample, sequenced in a study of cytomegalovirus exposure and HLA in healthy donors. With 60 Vbeta and 13 Jbeta primers, the PCR was carried out. The protocol was immunoSEQ multiplex PCR, while the TCRdb copy is restricted to in-frame clones and leaves out a portion. Here the sample spans more than 95,000 clones, about 9.4% being singletons. Sample: PBMCs. The receptors were sampled from a man aged 35 to 55 in good health and CMV-seropositive.

A few counts support this clone. V is TRBV11-3 and J is TRBJ1-1; no reliable D call. The CDR3 totals 12 residues. In germline, CDR1 is SGHNT, CDR2 YENEEA. V was shortened by 6 bases and J by 3 bases, with 8 bases between the two germline ends. CDR3 sequence: CASRAGYTEAFF. The CDR3 DNA reads TGTGCCAGCAGAGCGGGTTACACTGAAGCTTTCTTT.

The chain carries TRBV7-9 and TRBJ1-6; D remains unclear. From germline, CDR1 is SEHNR and CDR2 FQNEAQ (reference sequence). The V gene lost 4 bases and the J gene lost 3 bases, with 7 bases spanning the gap. The CDR3 totals 14 residues. The CDR3 spells CASSSEGYNSPLHF. CDR3 nucleotide sequence: TGTGCCAGCAGCTCGGAGGGCTATAATTCACCCCTCCACTTT.

The CDR3 nucleotides are TGTGCCAGCAGCCAAAACTGGGATCGGACAGGGAAGACCGACACAGATACGCAGTATTTT. This codes for CASSQNWDRTGKTDTDTQYF. This chain links TRBV4-2 with TRBJ2-3; 8 nucleotides match TRBD1. With V trimmed by 2 bases and J by 2 bases, 18 bases remained unmatched. The V gene's germline CDR1 is LGHNA and CDR2 YNFKEQ. The CDR3 loop spans 20 amino acids.

This clone showed up just a few times. The chain couples TRBV28 to TRBJ2-1; 10 bases match TRBD2. J lost 8 bases, V lost 5 bases, and 27 bases had no gene match. The CDR3 sequence is 21 residues long. CDR1 is MDHEN and CDR2 is SYDVKM in the germline V gene. DNA for the CDR3: TGTGCCAGCAGTAGGGTCGGACGCGGGACTAGCGTTTTACCTACGTGGGATGAGCAGTTCTTC. Translation: CASSRVGRGTSVLPTWDEQFF.

This clone was recorded a few times. The rearrangement uses TRBV11-2 and TRBJ2-2; tentatively, D is TRBD1 (5 bases). V lost 8 bases, J lost 4 bases, and 11 bases lay in between. The CDR3 extends over 13 amino acids. CDR1 SGHAT and CDR2 FQNNGV come from the germline V gene. CDR3 in amino acids: CASSIGVTGELFF. The CDR3 DNA reads TGTGCCAGCTCAATAGGGGTCACCGGGGAGCTGTTTTTT.

This clone came up a few times. A read error may produce the germline difference seen at one junction end. The rearrangement joins TRBV28 to TRBJ1-2, with a possible D match to TRBD1 (5 bases). Germline V gene lookup returns CDR1 MDHEN and CDR2 SYDVKM. The CDR3 sequence is 12 residues long. The CDR3 loop is CAGSGGASGYTF. DNA for the CDR3: TGTGCCGGCAGCGGAGGGGCAAGTGGCTACACCTTC.

This clone has more than one count but fewer than ten. V usage is TRBV9 and J usage is TRBJ2-3; TRBD2 agrees at 11 bases. The CDR3 spans 16 residues. Germline CDR1 and CDR2: SGDLS and YYNGEE. Germline trimming cut 4 bases from V and 2 bases from J; bases unmatched to any gene: 6. The CDR3 protein is CASSRTSGFNTDTQYF. The CDR3 region has the DNA TGTGCCAGCAGCCGGACTAGCGGGTTTAACACAGATACGCAGTATTTT.

V is TRBV7-8 and J is TRBJ2-1, with 10 bases aligning to TRBD2. Germline CDR1 reads SGHVS; CDR2 reads FQNEAQ. CDR3 length equals 17 residues. V was clipped by 0 bases and J by 2 bases; unmatched bases: 4. CDR3 DNA: TGTGCCAGCAGCTTAGCGGCTAGCGGGAGCACCTACAATGAGCAGTTCTTC. Translation gives CASSLAASGSTYNEQFF.

The chain couples TRBV12-5 to TRBJ2-4, with 7 bases identical to TRBD2. This CDR3 has 16 residues. Looked up from germline, CDR1 is LGHNT and CDR2 is FRNRAP. The junction had 17 bases not matched to a gene; V was cut back by 7 bases and J by 8 bases. The CDR3: CASDSPSETGGYIQYF. In DNA, the CDR3 is TGTGCTAGTGATTCGCCCTCCGAGACGGGGGGATACATTCAGTACTTC.

The chain uses TRBV7-9 and TRBJ2-3; 11 bases agree with TRBD1. The V and J ends lost 5 bases and 4 bases, in that order; junction bases with no gene match: 8. Germline lookup yields CDR1 SEHNR and CDR2 FQNEAQ (reference sequence). The CDR3 totals 16 residues. CDR3 protein: CASSPTGQGVADTQYF. The CDR3 DNA reads as TGTGCCAGCAGCCCAACGGGACAGGGGGTCGCAGATACGCAGTATTTT.

The CDR3: CASSLKGQGAKMETQYF. The CDR3 nucleotides read TGTGCCAGCAGCCTAAAGGGACAGGGGGCGAAAATGGAGACCCAGTACTTC. The V call is TRBV5-4, the J call TRBJ2-5; 12 nucleotides match TRBD1. This CDR3 region has 17 residues. With 4 bases clipped from V and 5 bases from J, the junction kept 12 bases outside the gene matches. Germline loops: CDR1 SGHNT, CDR2 YYREEE (reference sequence).

This rearrangement joins TRBV28 to TRBJ1-1; no clear D gene. The CDR3 contains 13 residues. Germline values: CDR1 MDHEN, CDR2 SYDVKM. The germline V and J ends were trimmed by 3 bases and 1 base, with 6 bases remaining between them. CDR3 region: CASSFRGNTEAFF. In DNA, the CDR3 is TGTGCCAGCAGTTTCAGAGGGAACACTGAAGCTTTCTTT.

The chain is built from TRBV11-3 and TRBJ2-1; 9 bases line up with TRBD2. Germline CDR1 is SGHNT and CDR2 is YENEEA. After removal of 5 bases from V and 4 bases from J, the junction contained 6 bases not matched to a gene. The length of the CDR3 is 15 residues. CDR3 loop: CASSHPAGGYNEQFF. CDR3 nucleotide sequence: TGTGCCAGCAGCCACCCAGCGGGGGGTTACAATGAGCAGTTCTTC. Full variable domain (rest looked up from reference TRBV11-3 and TRBJ2-1): EAGVVQSPRYKIIEKKQPVAFWCNPISGHNTLYWYLQNLGQGPELLIRYENEEAVDDSQLPKDRFSAERLKGVDSTLKIQPAELGDSAVYLCASSHPAGGYNEQFFGPGTRLTVL.

In its sample, this clone was seen a few times. The chain employs TRBV30 and TRBJ2-7; 7 bases match TRBD1. J was trimmed by 6 bases and V by 0 bases; bases with no gene match: 2. Per germline, CDR1 GTSNPN and CDR2 SVGIG (reference sequence). This CDR3 contains 12 residues. The CDR3 DNA follows: TGTGCCTGGAGTGTTACAGGGGCCGAGCAGTACTTC. This codes for CAWSVTGAEQYF.

This clone was counted only a few times. This chain joins TRBV25-1 and TRBJ2-1; D not certain. This CDR3 region has 13 residues. The germline V gene has CDR1 MGHDK and CDR2 SYGVNS. Trimming took 2 bases from V and 5 from J, leaving 7 bases between them. The CDR3 loop reads CASSEGSNNEQFF. CDR3 coding DNA: TGTGCCAGCAGTGAAGGTAGCAACAATGAGCAGTTCTTC.

This clone was counted only a few times. The gene calls are TRBV7-2 and TRBJ2-7, with D possibly matching TRBD2 (6 bases). The CDR3 runs 14 residues. Germline CDR1 SGHTA, CDR2 FQGNSA. Deletions cut 4 bases from V and 5 bases from J, with 15 bases between. The CDR3 protein is CASSSTGTSHEQYF. The DNA for the CDR3 is TGTGCCAGCAGCTCAACCGGGACTTCACACGAGCAGTACTTC.

This clone came up once. J is TRBJ2-1 and V is TRBV9, with 10 bases identical to TRBD2. Germline V gene sequence: CDR1 SGDLS, CDR2 YYNGEE. The V gene end was trimmed by 0 bases and the J gene end by 4 bases; junction bases not matched to a gene: 10. The CDR3 sequence is 18 residues long. The CDR3 region is CASSVDRVAGGRYNEQFF. CDR3 DNA sequence: TGTGCCAGCAGCGTAGATAGGGTAGCGGGAGGTCGGTACAATGAGCAGTTCTTC.

This clone has only a few counts. The chain couples TRBV6-5 to TRBJ1-2, with a tentative D call TRBD1 (5 bases). The CDR3 extends over 14 amino acids. Germline CDR1 is MNHEY and CDR2 is SVGAGI. Trimming took off 5 bases at V and 4 bases at J, with 14 bases between the two ends. The CDR3 region has the DNA TGTGCCAGCAGTCCGGGGGGAAGTCTCTATGGCTACACCTTC. Protein: CASSPGGSLYGYTF.

The chain's CDR3 is CASSSLETQYF. The CDR3 nucleotides are TGTGCCAGCAGCTCTTTAGAGACCCAGTACTTC. J is TRBJ2-5 and V is TRBV7-3; D is uncertain. Trimming took 4 bases from V and 4 from J, leaving 4 bases between them. The length of the CDR3 is 11 residues. Germline V gene sequence: CDR1 SGHTA, CDR2 FQGTGA. Looking up the rest from reference TRBV7-3 and TRBJ2-5 gives the full variable domain: GAGVSQTPSNKVTEKGKYVELRCDPISGHTALYWYRQSLGQGPEFLIYFQGTGAADDSGLPNDRFFAVRPEGSVSTLKIQRTERGDSAVYLCASSSLETQYFGPGTRLLVL.

This clone was recorded a few times. This chain connects TRBV4-2 to TRBJ2-3; 8 bases map to TRBD2. Per the germline V gene, CDR1 is LGHNA and CDR2 is YNFKEQ. V lost 6 bases and J lost 4; bases outside the gene matches: 6. The CDR3 runs to 14 residues. The CDR3 coding sequence is TGTGCCAGCAGGCGGGGGGAGGGCCCAGATACGCAGTATTTT. This gives the protein CASRRGEGPDTQYF.

This clone turned up a few times. The CDR3 DNA follows: TGTGCCAGCAGCTCCGGAGTAGGGACACACACAGATACGCAGTATTTT. The encoded protein is CASSSGVGTHTDTQYF. V usage is TRBV11-3 and J usage is TRBJ2-3, with a tentative D call TRBD1 (6 bases). The V gene lost 4 bases and the J gene lost 2 bases, with 16 bases spanning the gap. The CDR3 covers 16 residues. Germline CDR1 reads SGHNT; CDR2 reads YENEEA.

This chain joins TRBV27 and TRBJ1-1, with a weak D call TRBD1 (6 bases). This CDR3 is 14 amino acids long. Trimming took off 5 bases at V and 4 bases at J, with 14 bases between the two ends. Germline CDR1 reads MNHEY; CDR2 reads SMNVEV (reference sequence). CDR3 residues: CASSPTGSVTEAFF. CDR3 bases: TGTGCCAGCAGTCCCACAGGGTCGGTCACTGAAGCTTTCTTT.

This chain connects TRBV4-1 to TRBJ2-1; the match to TRBD2 covers 14 bases. The CDR3 totals 16 residues. J lost 8 bases, V lost 4 bases, and 7 bases had no gene match. CDR1 and CDR2 (germline): MGHRA, YSYEKL. CDR3 sequence: CASSLGLAGGADEQFF. CDR3 DNA: TGCGCCAGCAGCCTAGGACTAGCGGGAGGTGCGGATGAGCAGTTCTTC.

In its sample, this clone was seen a few times. This chain uses TRBV11-3 with TRBJ2-2; TRBD2 might be the D (6 bases). Between the trimmed V and J ends, which lost 3 bases and 3 bases, there was a span of 14 bases. Germline CDR1 is SGHNT and CDR2 is YENEEA. The CDR3 runs to 16 residues. The CDR3 sequence is CASSFSTGRYTGELFF. The DNA for the CDR3 is TGTGCCAGCAGCTTTAGTACCGGGAGATACACCGGGGAGCTGTTTTTT.

The rearrangement uses TRBV5-1 and TRBJ2-2, with 7 bases lining up with TRBD2. Germline-derived CDR1 and CDR2 are SGHRS and YFSETQ. V dropped 4 bases and J dropped 6; count of bases not matched to a gene: 12. The CDR3 consists of 16 residues. The CDR3 region has the DNA TGCGCCAGCAGCCTCGCTCAGGCGGGAGTCGCCGGGGAGCTGTTTTTT. Residues: CASSLAQAGVAGELFF.

The chain is built from TRBV9 and TRBJ1-4, with a possible D match to TRBD1 (5 bases). Per the germline V gene, CDR1 is SGDLS and CDR2 is YYNGEE. The CDR3 length is 15 residues. With 0 bases removed from V and 8 bases from J, the gap between germline ends came to 14 bases. CDR3 sequence reads: CASSVGGGLAEKLFF. The CDR3 region has the DNA TGTGCCAGCAGCGTAGGGGGGGGGTTGGCGGAAAAACTGTTTTTT.

In regard to this clone: Distinct nucleotide sequences in the sample also encode this CDR3. The chain has TRBV29-1 and TRBJ1-1; TRBD1 is a possible D gene (6 bases). The CDR3 has 15 amino acids. The V end lost 4 bases, the J end lost 0 bases, and 15 bases lay between the germline ends. Germline V CDR1 and CDR2: SQVTM, ANQGSEA. The CDR3 DNA is TGCAGCGTTGGTCCAGGGGTAGGGATGAACACTGAAGCTTTCTTT. Residues: CSVGPGVGMNTEAFF.